This T cell receptor beta chain was found in a study of cytomegalovirus exposure and HLA in healthy donors. General observations from the study: In vitro testing confirmed three CMV-associated chains as specific for CMV antigens.

V lost 1 base, J lost 1 base, and 6 bases lay in between. This CDR3 has 14 amino acids. Germline V gives CDR1 SGHDT, CDR2 YYEEEE. To note about this clone: Its antigen is currently unknown.

Assay used: immunoSEQ multiplex PCR; TCRdb lists only in-frame clones, some missing. The table lists roughly 150,000 clones, 85% of them singletons, with around 2% in the top ten. The TCR was taken from a man aged 30-40 years in good health and CMV-seropositive. Specimen: PBMCs. The rearrangement uses TRBV5-6 and TRBJ2-1; D remains ambiguous. The CDR3 reads CASSLLQSYNEQFF. CDR3 nucleotide sequence: TGTGCCAGCAGCTTGCTACAGTCCTACAATGAGCAGTTCTTC.